This TCR beta chain was found in a study of blood T cell repertoires in COVID-19. Germline CDR1 reads SGHTS; CDR2 reads YDEGEE. The CDR3 spans 15 residues. Between the trimmed V and J ends, which lost 4 bases and 3 bases, there was a span of 13 bases. This clone was observed a single time. TCRdb keeps only in-frame clones here, not all; method: immunoSEQ multiplex PCR. The table lists fewer than 250,000 clones, around 80% of them singletons. Material: peripheral blood. This clonotype was obtained from a woman in her fifties or sixties with acute or convalescent COVID-19. V gene TRBV5-8 combines with J gene TRBJ2-2; a possible D gene is TRBD1 (6 bases). The CDR3 here is CASSRWGPDTGELFF. The CDR3 bases are TGTGCCAGCAGCCGCTGGGGGCCTGACACCGGGGAGCTGTTTTTT.